Listed here are 19 T cell receptor beta chains from one sample, sequenced in a study of blood T cell repertoires in COVID-19 (dated by TCRdb to between 2020 and 2021). Preparation of the library involved the immunoSEQ multiplex PCR assay. TCRdb took this table from immuneACCESS and kept in-frame rearrangements with V and J called. Such tables lack part of the clones; where checked against another copy, unresolved V genes explain under half of the gap, and the rest is unexplained. The sample table lists just over 90,000 clones, over 60% of them with a count of one. The ten top clones hold around 7% of the sample. The sample comprised peripheral blood. The receptors derive from a man between 70 and 80 years old with acute or convalescent COVID-19.

In its sample, this clone was seen a few times. This chain connects TRBV6-5 to TRBJ1-1; D gene unclear. There are 13 residues in the CDR3. Trimming stripped 3 bases from V and 5 bases from J, with 10 bases between. Germline loops: CDR1 MNHEY, CDR2 SVGAGI. In DNA form, the CDR3 reads TGTGCCAGCAGTTATAGTCCGGGGACTGAAGCTTTCTTT. It encodes CASSYSPGTEAFF.

The gene calls are TRBV20-1 and TRBJ1-1; 7 nucleotides line up with TRBD1. The CDR3 is made up of 14 amino acids. Germline V gives CDR1 DFQATT, CDR2 SNEGSKA (reference sequence). J was trimmed by 5 bases and V by 3 bases; bases with no gene match: 9. The CDR3 here is CSASPGQRGTEAFF. CDR3 nucleotide sequence: TGCAGTGCTAGTCCGGGACAGAGAGGGACTGAAGCTTTCTTT.

This clone was seen more than once but under ten times. The chain joins TRBV7-9 to TRBJ1-4, with unresolved D. There are 13 residues in the CDR3. Trimming stripped 5 bases from V and 6 bases from J, with 10 bases between. Germline V gene lookup returns CDR1 SEHNR and CDR2 FQNEAQ (reference sequence). Here the CDR3 DNA reads TGTGCCAGCAGCCTTAGCCGGGATGAAAAACTGTTTTTT. Amino acids: CASSLSRDEKLFF.

This clone showed up just a few times. The chain recombines TRBV19 with TRBJ1-5, with no clear D. Germline assignment: CDR1 LNHDA and CDR2 SQIVND (reference sequence). Deletions cut 3 bases from V and 6 bases from J, with 15 bases between. The CDR3 is 15 amino acids. The DNA for the CDR3 is TGTGCCAGTAGTATCACGCGGGGTTCCAGTCAGCCCCAGCATTTT. The encoded protein is CASSITRGSSQPQHF.

This clone was seen a few times. This chain links TRBV5-4 with TRBJ2-2, with TRBD1 matching 7 bases. CDR3 length: 14 residues. Germline V gene sequence: CDR1 SGHNT, CDR2 YYREEE (reference sequence). The trim removed 6 bases at V and 3 bases at J, leaving 5 bases unmatched. The CDR3: CASKGDRYTGELFF. CDR3 nucleotide sequence: TGTGCCAGCAAAGGGGACAGATACACCGGGGAGCTGTTTTTT.

The chain couples TRBV19 to TRBJ1-2; D uncertain. The germline V gene encodes CDR1 LNHDA and CDR2 SQIVND (reference sequence). The CDR3 totals 12 residues. The V gene lost 4 bases and the J gene lost 8 bases, with 11 bases spanning the gap. CDR3 in amino acids: CASSTGLWGYTF. In DNA, the CDR3 is TGTGCCAGTAGTACCGGACTATGGGGCTACACCTTC. The full variable domain, with the rest looked up from reference TRBV19 and TRBJ1-2, is DGGITQSPKYLFRKEGQNVTLSCEQNLNHDAMYWYRQDPGQGLRLIYYSQIVNDFQKGDIAEGYSVSREKKESFPLTVTSAQKNPTAFYLCASSTGLWGYTFGSGTRLTVV.

J is TRBJ2-1 and V is TRBV9, with 9 bases matching TRBD2. The CDR3 has 16 residues. Germline CDR1 reads SGDLS; CDR2 reads YYNGEE. The V gene end was trimmed by 3 bases and the J gene end by 7 bases; junction bases not matched to a gene: 11. This CDR3 reads CASSAFARGGMNEQFF. CDR3 in DNA: TGTGCCAGCAGCGCCTTCGCGCGGGGGGGCATGAATGAGCAGTTCTTC.

The CDR3 bases are TGTGCCAGCAGCCCCCGGGCAGGGAATAAATATGGCTACACCTTC. It translates to CASSPRAGNKYGYTF. This chain connects TRBV7-8 to TRBJ1-2, with a possible D match to TRBD1 (5 bases). V lost 5 bases to trimming and J lost 5 bases, with 18 bases between them. In germline, CDR1 is SGHVS, CDR2 FQNEAQ. The CDR3 is 15 amino acids.

The rearrangement uses TRBV28 and TRBJ1-2, with D possibly being TRBD1 (6 bases). The length of the CDR3 is 13 residues. Germline assignment: CDR1 MDHEN and CDR2 SYDVKM. V lost 2 bases and J 8 bases, leaving 12 bases between the germline ends. Here the CDR3 reads CASSLPGERGYTF. The CDR3 DNA is TGTGCCAGCAGTTTACCAGGGGAGCGCGGCTACACCTTC.

This rearrangement joins TRBV2 to TRBJ1-4; D is ambiguous. The germline gives CDR1 SNHLY, CDR2 FYNNEI. V was cut by 3 bases and J by 11 bases, with 7 bases left in between. This CDR3 is built from 11 residues. CDR3 protein: CASSDWRKLFF. CDR3 coding DNA: TGTGCCAGCAGTGATTGGCGGAAACTGTTTTTT.

The chain has TRBV18 and TRBJ2-6, with D possibly being TRBD2 (5 bases). The CDR3 extends over 16 amino acids. Trimming removed 2 bases from V and 4 bases from J, with 12 bases in between. From germline, CDR1 is KGHSH and CDR2 LQKENI. Here the CDR3 reads CASSPSMTGGANVLTF. CDR3 nucleotides: TGTGCCAGCTCACCATCTATGACGGGAGGGGCCAACGTCCTGACTTTC.

The V and J genes are TRBV5-4 and TRBJ2-7; perhaps TRBD2 as D (5 bases). The germline V and J ends were trimmed by 3 bases and 7 bases, with 14 bases remaining between them. CDR3 length equals 13 residues. CDR1 is SGHNT and CDR2 is YYREEE in the germline V gene (reference sequence). The CDR3 nucleotides are TGTGCCAGCAGCTCCCGTCCTAGCTGGGAGCAGTACTTC. Its protein product is CASSSRPSWEQYF.

The chain employs TRBV21-1 and TRBJ1-5; the D call TRBD1 from the table was never checked on the DNA. TRBV21-1 is recorded as a pseudogene. The CDR3 is made up of 17 amino acids. The CDR3 region is CASSKSPTGGSNQPQHF. The CDR3 nucleotides read TGTGCCAGCAGCAAATCCCCTACAGGGGGGAGCAATCAGCCCCAGCATTTT.

This clone has just one count. This chain links TRBV27 with TRBJ1-5, with no clear D. The germline V and J ends were trimmed by 5 bases and 3 bases, with 17 bases remaining between them. Germline V gene lookup returns CDR1 MNHEY and CDR2 SMNVEV (reference sequence). The CDR3 runs 16 residues. The chain's CDR3 is CASSQQGGFDNQPQHF. The CDR3 nucleotides are TGTGCCAGCAGTCAACAAGGAGGGTTTGACAATCAGCCCCAGCATTTT.

The chain carries TRBV9 and TRBJ2-1, with D possibly TRBD2 on 5 matching bases. V was trimmed by 1 base and J by 7 bases, leaving 12 bases between them. The CDR3 runs 14 residues. The germline V gene encodes CDR1 SGDLS and CDR2 YYNGEE. CDR3 residues: CASSVTGYLNEQFF. In nucleotides, the CDR3 is TGTGCCAGCAGCGTAACGGGGTATTTAAATGAGCAGTTCTTC.

CDR3 sequence reads: CASGRDRLYTEAFF. The CDR3 DNA is TGTGCTAGTGGTCGGGACAGACTATACACTGAAGCTTTCTTT. The chain combines TRBV12-5 with TRBJ1-1, with TRBD1 matching 7 bases. Germline V lookup: CDR1 LGHNT, CDR2 FRNRAP. This CDR3 has 14 residues. V was pared by 5 bases and J by 3 bases, with 6 bases of the junction left unmatched.

This clone was found many times. This chain joins TRBV28 and TRBJ1-1, with 7 bases fitting TRBD1. The V and J ends lost 6 bases and 3 bases, in that order; junction bases with no gene match: 10. The CDR3 sequence is 15 residues long. Germline V gene lookup returns CDR1 MDHEN and CDR2 SYDVKM. In DNA form, the CDR3 reads TGTGCCAGCAGCCCGAGTGACAGGGCGGACACTGAAGCTTTCTTT. It codes for CASSPSDRADTEAFF.

The chain carries TRBV30 and TRBJ1-1; 9 nucleotides agree with TRBD1. The CDR3 is 14 amino acids. Trimming cost V 1 base and J 1 base; bases outside gene matches: 1. Germline CDR1 reads GTSNPN; CDR2 reads SVGIG (reference sequence). Here the CDR3 DNA reads TGTGCCTGGAGTGGGGGACAGGGGAACACTGAAGCTTTCTTT. Amino acid sequence: CAWSGGQGNTEAFF. Full variable domain (remainder filled in from reference TRBV30 and TRBJ1-1): SQTIHQWPATLVQPVGSPLSLECTVEGTSNPNLYWYRQAAGRGLQLLFYSVGIGQISSEVPQNLSASRPQDRQFILSSKKLLLSDSGFYLCAWSGGQGNTEAFFGQGTRLTVV.

This chain uses TRBV19 with TRBJ1-2, with D perhaps TRBD1 (5 bases). V lost 0 bases to trimming and J lost 4 bases, with 12 bases between them. This CDR3 spans 15 amino acids. Germline V gene lookup returns CDR1 LNHDA and CDR2 SQIVND (reference sequence). CDR3: CASSIEVGRGYGYTF. CDR3 nucleotide sequence: TGTGCCAGTAGTATAGAGGTGGGGCGCGGCTATGGCTACACCTTC.